This T cell receptor (beta chain) was recorded in a study of human T cells and chemical hapten exposure. The CDR3 loop spans 20 amino acids. Trimming at V came to 1 base and at J to 5 bases, leaving 16 bases not matched to a gene. Looked up from germline, CDR1 is SGHTA and CDR2 is FQGTGA. This clonotype was seen a handful of times. From the RACE reads, TCRdb called clonotypes with MiXCR, one entry per CDR3 protein. The table includes about 160,000 distinct CDR3 sequences, 25% to 30% detected once. Time point in this sample: patch test 3, about 24 weeks after DPC sensitization. Treatment here: therapeutic diphenylcyclopropenone sensitization with weekly scalp DPC.

This receptor was obtained from a woman between 18 and 29 years old with alopecia areata. Some clones in this sample may be carry-over from other donors' samples. The sequencing here drew on whole blood, taken in connection with sensitization to the hapten diphenylcyclopropenone (DPC). The V gene is TRBV7-3, the J gene TRBJ2-3; 12 nucleotides line up with TRBD2. This CDR3 is CASSLNPGLAGGLGGDTQYF. The CDR3 nucleotides are TGTGCCAGCAGCTTAAACCCAGGGCTAGCGGGGGGGCTAGGGGGAGATACGCAGTATTTT.